This TCR beta chain stems from a study of blood T cell repertoires in COVID-19 (TCRdb year 2020). About the investigation overall: Samples from collaborators originated in the United States, Italy and Spain and spanned both the acute and convalescent phases of COVID-19. Subjects who had been exposed to COVID-19, were actively infected with it, or had recovered from it provided the deeply sampled blood TCRbeta repertoires that made up the dataset. Where available, HLA class I and class II types were obtained from metadata supplied by the sample provider rather than from assay-based typing. Sample metadata almost always included a de-identified subject ID, COVID-19 status, age in years and sex. The samples were drawn from two sources: the first 160 participants of the ongoing ImmuneRACE study, and 950 to 1,500 subjects contributed by 6 global collaborators. The material from the prospective study consisted of cDNA or gDNA derived from T cells, B-cell-depleted T cells, or PBMCs. The repertoires were released in a freely available public database meant as a resource for research on the immune response to SARS-CoV-2.

One collaborating source in Seattle enrolled patients while the patients were actively infected and followed the patients over time throughout the course of disease. Whole blood was collected in K2EDTA tubes by collaborating institutions according to the institutions' own protocols. For TCRbeta analysis, collaborators shipped samples as frozen whole blood, isolated PBMCs, or DNA extracted from either of those sample types. From cysteine to phenylalanine, the CDR3 is 16 amino acids long. Only the CDR3 DNA is retained, 48 bases long and in frame from the first base. The junction carries 13 bases between V and J, which are trimmed by 5 bases and 0 bases respectively. CDR1 and CDR2 are drawn from the germline V gene (reference sequence): SGHAT, FQDESV. The study at large found these results: The amount of clinical and demographic metadata varied by source and participant and was provided uncurated.

In the case of this clone: The antigen this receptor binds is unknown. Qualities for individual bases were not recorded, and no much larger clone is one base off.

TCRbeta CDR3 regions were amplified from genomic DNA using the immunoSEQ Assay, a bias-controlled multiplex PCR. The paper's processing steps were these. The number of nucleated cells in each sample was estimated from the amplification of reference gene primers within the assay. To quantify the absolute abundance of each unique TCRbeta CDR3 rearrangement, sequence reads were collapsed and filtered. For each sample, productive Simpson clonality was calculated by taking the square root of Simpson's diversity index across productive rearrangements. In TCRdb, the immuneACCESS table is reduced to in-frame sequences with V and J assigned. These tables do not hold every clone; where another copy was compared, an unresolved V gene accounts for under half, and the others remain unexplained. The V and J calls and clone size come from that table; D and trimming were worked out from the DNA. Within this sample are roughly 90,000 clones, with around 90% of them counted one time only. The ten largest account for around 2.9% of the sample.

The chain couples TRBV11-1 to TRBJ1-4; no D gene is confidently identified. This TCR was sampled from a man between 45 and 60 years old with COVID-19, enrolled during active disease. Source material: peripheral blood. The sequenced DNA: TGTGCCAGCAGCCAAAGGTCGACAACAACTAATGAAAAACTGTTTTTT. It codes for CASSQRSTTTNEKLFF.